This T cell receptor (beta chain) was retrieved from a study of cytomegalovirus exposure and HLA in healthy donors (dated by TCRdb to about 2017). Background on the whole study: An earlier analysis of a few hundred of the donors reported about 300 Gb of sequence data and approximately 120 million unique TCR beta sequences obtained from about 180 million T cells. Of the roughly 430 genotyped donors, approximately 82% fell in the genetic ancestry cluster associated with self-reported Caucasian donors. Every discovery cohort repertoire had been produced on one sequencing platform. The aim of the study was to test whether cataloging public T cell receptors could identify signatures of past pathogen exposure. HLA typing covered class I and class II loci at four-digit resolution. Because of strong linkage in the cohort, a handful of DR-DQ haplotypes were treated as single units for association and clustering. A later analysis re-examined previously published TCR beta repertoires from roughly 720 donors and added high-resolution HLA genotyping to investigate patterns of TCR occurrence. Typing coverage differed by locus: A, B, C, DRB1 and DQB1 were typed in about 620-630 donors, DQA1 in approximately 520, DPA1 in approximately 610, and DPB1 in about 450. In the later analysis, no new phenotypic data were used to find candidate immune exposures; instead, reliance was placed on TCR beta sequences and their occurrence across donors. Using immunosequencing, the study profiled T cell repertoires from 500 to 800 subjects and related those repertoires to cytomegalovirus serostatus. An earlier analysis of roughly 580 of the donors used high-throughput TCR beta sequencing to judge whether each TCR beta V gene segment behaved as functional or pseudogenic. Across approximately 400 genotyped donors of the cohort, an average of about 200,000 unique TCR beta nucleotide sequences per donor were sequenced, and 15% to 20% of those sequences were non-productive. Alongside the repertoire data, information on donor age, sex, ethnicity and CMV serostatus was compiled. An early release covering roughly 640 HLA-typed donors comprised about 300 gigabases of sequencing data and tens of millions of unique TCR sequences. In addition to the first cohort of around 670 subjects, a separate validation cohort of approximately 120 different subjects was used. A later genetic analysis took genome-wide SNP genotypes for about 55% of the 666 donors and used that subset as a discovery cohort. To predict cytomegalovirus infection status, the study combined high-throughput TCR immunosequencing, statistical association of individual TCRs with disease status, and machine learning. Overall study results and their limits: When HLA alleles, especially DR and DQ, strongly co-occurred, TCR associations were difficult to assign to individual alleles. Correlated functional status among segregating V segments might be attributable to linkage disequilibrium, but an unknown experimental factor could not be ruled out. The classifier was reported to diagnose cytomegalovirus status with high specificity and sensitivity in both the original and validation cohorts. The 87-base-pair reads could not distinguish some IMGT-functional V segments, including TRBV6-2 and TRBV6-3, so those segments were excluded. An association between a missense DCLRE1C variant and V-gene and J-gene trimming of TCR beta chains was found in a later genetic analysis and replicated in an independent cohort. Because HLA typing was missing for some donors at each locus, association tests included only the typed subset. The cohort was sequenced for TCR beta chains only, and without alpha or paired-chain data the features that could be detected were limited. According to the authors, the approach could potentially be generalized to other disease states and immunological phenotypes. An earlier analysis of approximately 600 of the donors showed that most TCR beta V segments appeared in productive rearrangements either about 87% or about 30% of the time, which broadly matched IMGT annotations. According to a later analysis, parvovirus B19, influenza, CMV and Epstein-Barr virus appeared linked to several top co-occurrence clusters. Sequencing depth was assumed to be roughly uniform across donors in the presence/absence analyses, though that assumption may not hold. Compared with the approximately 700-donor mean, donors in an Asian-associated ancestry cluster had fewer N-insertions in productive TCRs, according to a later genetic analysis. According to a later analysis, most CMV-associated TCR beta chains appeared to be HLA-restricted, and the HLA associations seemed to be driven largely by CMV exposure. The sequencing pipeline was judged likely to have produced a cluster of highly shared sequence variants as a technical artifact. While some public TCRs were present in many individuals, most TCR sequences turned up only very rarely across donors. The only immune exposure information available for the cohort was CMV serostatus. In the study, some 160 TCR beta chains were listed as associated with cytomegalovirus. Compared with equally common non-associated chains, HLA-associated TCR beta chains in a later analysis were more clonally expanded and had lower generation probabilities. Three of the identified cytomegalovirus-associated TCR beta chains were confirmed in vitro to be specific for cytomegalovirus antigens. In a later analysis, the rate of TCR association differed among HLA loci, with DRB1 alleles having the most associated TCRs and HLA-C alleles having the fewest. Over 15 rarely observed V segments, including chromosome 9 orphons, were excluded from the earlier analysis of just under 600 of the donors because counts were too low. In a later analysis, some 17,000 TCR beta sequences were associated with specific HLA alleles at a false discovery rate of 0.05. A further reported finding was that TCR beta sequences accurately predicted the HLA-A and HLA-B alleles for most subjects in the first cohort.

Note on this clone: The antigen this receptor binds is unknown. No clone much larger than this one lies a single base away; base qualities are absent.

The germline V gene (reference sequence) supplies CDR1 SEHNR and CDR2 FQNEAQ. Inclusive of the bounding cysteine and phenylalanine, the CDR3 is 15 residues long. Just CDR3 DNA is preserved here, 45 bases in frame from base 1. V is cut by 3 bases and J by 5 bases, and the space between the germline ends is 14 bases. The cohort consisted of more than 650 healthy bone marrow donors. All cohort members were sampled while nominally healthy, although unrecorded immune exposures were likely present. The donor tested CMV seronegative and was one of the 352 seronegative cohort members. Every donor gave a peripheral blood sample, and the peripheral blood mononuclear cells from that sample were used for TCR beta sequencing. Genomic DNA was extracted from the blood cell samples with the Qiagen DNeasy Blood Extraction Kit. The library was built by means of the immunoSEQ multiplex PCR assay. A mixture of 60 forward primers for TCR Vbeta segments and 13 reverse primers for TCR Jbeta segments was used in the multiplex PCR. A multiplex PCR assay on genomic DNA amplified the CDR3 region of rearranged TCR beta genes. Amplified TCR beta libraries were sequenced as 87-base-pair reads on the Illumina HiSeq System. Per the authors' processing: A later analysis tallied around 82 million unique TCR beta chains across the approximately 670 repertoires, and roughly 11 million of those chains were shared by two or more donors. Raw reads were error-corrected and collapsed into unique sequences by a nearest-neighbor algorithm in which closely related sequences were merged to remove PCR and sequencing errors. V, D and J gene segments were assigned by aligning CDR3 sequences to IMGT reference sequences. Each retained sequence needed at least a six-nucleotide match to both a V gene segment and a J gene segment. A rearrangement was called productive if the CDR3 had no stop codons and remained in frame with V and J, and every other rearrangement was called non-productive. CDR3 was defined according to IMGT convention as the region running from the second conserved V-encoded cysteine to the conserved J-encoded phenylalanine. The earlier analysis of fewer than 700 of the donors excluded sequences that lacked an unambiguous match to a single V gene segment. In an earlier analysis of a few hundred of the donors, V segments were called functional above 56.7% productive rearrangements and were called segregating when the between-donor standard deviation exceeded 5%. A statistical classification framework was built to diagnose cytomegalovirus status from the catalog of TCR beta chain sequences. In a later analysis, TCR nucleotide sequences were compared against IMGT/GENE-DB human TR gene sequences so that V and J genes could be assigned. Using the TCRdist pipeline, a later analysis assigned CDR3 sequences along with most-parsimonious VDJ recombination scenarios. In a later analysis, each TCR beta chain was defined by its CDR3 amino acid sequence together with its V-gene family, and reads lacking a unique V-gene family were excluded. As a way to deal with suspected cross-contamination and a sequencing artifact, a later analysis dropped over 550 nucleotide sequences that were highly shared and had low generation probability. In a later analysis, a clonal expansion index was calculated for each public chain from normalized within-repertoire ranks of inferred template counts. Generation probabilities in a later analysis came from a VDJ recombination model fitted to out-of-frame rearrangements, and those results were checked against IGoR. Hypergeometric tests were used in a later analysis to score TCR-TCR, TCR-HLA and TCR-CMV co-occurrence, with a repertoire-size bias correction applied to the TCR pairs. False discovery rates were estimated in a later analysis by permuting HLA or CMV assignments 20 times. In a later analysis, co-occurring TCRs were grouped using DBSCAN, and TCRdist sequence similarity was added for clustering within HLA-allele-positive subsets. Co-occurrence clustering excluded repertoires with fewer than 30,000 or more than 120,000 public chains, plus five with anomalous nucleotide sharing. The source is immuneACCESS, and TCRdb retained only in-frame sequences with V and J called. Part of the clones is not carried over; for the studies checked, unresolved V genes explain less than half of this, and the remainder is unexplained. V and J calls and clone size are copied from that table; D and trimming were computed from the DNA. This sample is represented by about 90,000 clones; 65% to 85% of them were singletons. Together, the top ten hold 2.1% of the sample.

The V gene is TRBV7-9 and the J gene is TRBJ2-1; no D segment can be confidently identified. What was sequenced was PBMCs. This TCR was sampled from a man younger than 30 in good health and CMV-seronegative. The nucleotide sequence is given as TGTGCCAGCAGCTTTGCCGCGGCAGTCCACAATGAGCAGTTCTTC. Translation gives CASSFAAAVHNEQFF.